Listed below are T cell receptor beta chains from one sample, sequenced in a study of neurological immune-mediated disorders. A single record per CDR3 protein comes from TCRdb applying MiXCR to the 5' RACE reads. Seen here are approximately 44,000 distinct CDR3 sequences, 14% observed once, and the top ten hold approximately 3.5%. Material: CD4+ T cells from blood. The receptors derive from a woman aged 60 to 75 with HTLV-1-associated myelopathy (HAM/TSP). The CDR3 runs from the conserved cysteine through the conserved F or W. The order of the fields is D gene, J gene, V gene, clone size, CDR3 DNA, CDR3 protein. The D gene is left open where the match is weak. Clone size is shown for a subset of rows, as once, few, many or a class of expanded clone.

NA,TRBJ1-1,TRBV19,many,TGTGCCAGTAGTCAAAAATTGAACACTGAAGCTTTCTTT,CASSQKLNTEAFF
NA,TRBJ2-1,TRBV25-1,many,TGTGCCTCATCTGGACTGGACCGCTACAATGAGCAGTTCTTC,CASSGLDRYNEQFF
NA,TRBJ2-7,TRBV14,many,TGTGCCAGCAGCCAACGGGAAGGAGGGTGGGGCGCTGAGCAGTACTTC,CASSQREGGWGAEQYF
TRBD2,TRBJ2-2,TRBV20-1,NA,TGCAGTGCCACGACTAGCGGGAGAACTAACACCGGGGAGCTGTTTTTT,CSATTSGRTNTGELFF
TRBD1,TRBJ1-1,TRBV20-1,many,TGCAGTGCTGCCGACAGCCGAAGGGACAGTGAAGCTTTCTTT,CSAADSRRDSEAFF
TRBD1,TRBJ1-2,TRBV4-2,many,TGTGCCAGCAGCCAAGGGGACAGGGGAGCCAACTATGGCTACACCTTC,CASSQGDRGANYGYTF
TRBD1,TRBJ2-1,TRBV27,many,TGTGCCAGCAGTCCCAGGGGGCGCAGGTCCTACAATGAGCAGTTCTTC,CASSPRGRRSYNEQFF
NA,TRBJ2-2,TRBV7-2,many,TGTGCCAGCAGCTTAGCCTACCTGGCCGGGGAGCTGTTTTTT,CASSLAYLAGELFF
TRBD1,TRBJ1-4,TRBV7-2,NA,TGTGCCAGCAGCCTTACAGGGGGATATGAAAAACTGTTTTTT,CASSLTGGYEKLFF
NA,TRBJ2-1,TRBV27,many,TGTGCCAGCAGTGTCTCCCGCCTTAACAATGAGCAGTTCTTC,CASSVSRLNNEQFF
NA,TRBJ2-6,TRBV5-1,many,TGCGCCAGCAGCTTGATTTTTTTTTTAGGGGGCTCTGGGGCCAACGTCCTGACTTTC,CASSLIFFLGGSGANVLTF
NA,TRBJ2-3,TRBV18,many,TGTGCCAGCTCACCGGGGGCAGGTCGCACAGATACGCAGTATTTT,CASSPGAGRTDTQYF
TRBD1,TRBJ1-2,TRBV20-1,once,TGTAGTGCTCAGGACAGGCCTAACTATGGCTACACCTTC,CSAQDRPNYGYTF
NA,TRBJ1-2,TRBV28,many,TGTGCCAGCAGTTTAACGGGGGAAGAGGTTTATGGCTACACCTTC,CASSLTGEEVYGYTF
NA,TRBJ2-3,TRBV25-1,many,TGTGCCAGCAGTGGGGGGTTCCAAACAGATACGCAGTATTTT,CASSGGFQTDTQYF
TRBD1,TRBJ1-2,TRBV30,many,TGTGCCTGGAGAAAAGTCGGACAGGGACTTAACTATGGCTACACCTTC,CAWRKVGQGLNYGYTF
TRBD1,TRBJ2-1,TRBV20-1,NA,TGCAGTGCTAGCCACGGGACAGGGGCGTCCTACAATGAGCAGTTCTTC,CSASHGTGASYNEQFF
TRBD1,TRBJ2-2,TRBV20-1,many,TGCAGTGCTAGCCGACAGGGGGCTTACACCGGGGAGCTGTTTTTT,CSASRQGAYTGELFF
NA,TRBJ2-3,TRBV24-1,few,TGTGCCACCAGTGATGGGGCCACAGATACGCAGTATTTT,CATSDGATDTQYF
TRBD1,TRBJ2-3,TRBV2,many,TGTGCCAGCAGGAGGACAGGGCCCACAGATACGCAGTATTTT,CASRRTGPTDTQYF